This TCR beta chain came from a study of a mutant IDH1 vaccine in newly diagnosed glioma. Study as a whole: Onset of vaccination occurred 4-6 weeks following radiotherapy alone, or with temozolomide cycles. Those enrolled had earlier been treated with radiotherapy, temozolomide, or both, mostly both.

The time point denotes: week 23, last vaccination. With topical imiquimod, each dose of the vaccine consisted of 300 ug of mutant IDH1 20-mer peptide. Each tumor in the donors was a new WHO grade 3 or 4 astrocytoma, IDH1-mutant and ATRX-lost. The CDR3 spans 14 residues. Germline V CDR1 and CDR2: MNHNS, SASEGT. The V and J ends lost 5 bases and 0 bases respectively, with 10 bases between them. This clone was observed a handful of times. Antigen: not known. Assay: immunoSEQ multiplex PCR; the TCRdb copy retains only in-frame clones and omits some. This sample carries roughly 30,000 clones, roughly 85% of them seen once, and the ten largest clones take around a sixth.

Source: PBMCs, taken from a glioma patient whose treatment included an IDH1 peptide vaccine. The sequence derives from a woman in her 30s with glioma. The chain carries TRBV6-1 and TRBJ1-1; a possible D gene is TRBD1 (5 bases). The CDR3 protein is CASSWGNMNTEAFF. The CDR3 DNA reads as TGTGCCAGCAGTTGGGGGAATATGAACACTGAAGCTTTCTTT.